What follows is one T cell receptor (beta chain) and its context. What it binds is not known. Trimming pared 2 bases from V and 3 bases from J, leaving 11 bases between. Per germline, CDR1 SNHLY and CDR2 FYNNEI. The CDR3 contains 14 residues. This specimen belongs to a study of a mutant IDH1 vaccine in newly diagnosed glioma. About the research overall: Standard pretreatment was either radiotherapy, temozolomide, or, for most, radiochemotherapy with temozolomide.

Using immunoSEQ multiplex PCR, the repertoire was profiled, and TCRdb retains in-frame clones only, with some absent. Here the sample spans tens of thousands of clones, just under 90% being singletons. The time point is: week 5, during vaccination. Doses comprised 300 ug of mutant IDH1 20-mer peptide each, plus topical imiquimod. This rearrangement joins TRBV2 to TRBJ2-7, with a weak D call TRBD1 (5 bases). This sequence was found in a woman between 40 and 55 years old with glioma. The sample consisted of PBMCs, taken from a glioma patient whose treatment included an IDH1 peptide vaccine. CDR3 bases: TGTGCCAGCAGTGAACAGGGTGAATACTACGAGCAGTACTTC. As protein: CASSEQGEYYEQYF.